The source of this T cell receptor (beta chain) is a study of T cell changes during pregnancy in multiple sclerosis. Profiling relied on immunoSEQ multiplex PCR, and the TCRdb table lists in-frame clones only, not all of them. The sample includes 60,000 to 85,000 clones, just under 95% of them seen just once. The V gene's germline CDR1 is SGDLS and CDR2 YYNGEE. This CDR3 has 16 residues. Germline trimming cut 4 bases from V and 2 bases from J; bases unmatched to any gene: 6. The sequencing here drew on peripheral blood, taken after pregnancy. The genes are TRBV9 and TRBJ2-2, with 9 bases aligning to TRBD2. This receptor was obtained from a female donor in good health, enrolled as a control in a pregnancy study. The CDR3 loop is CASSLLAGSNTGELFF. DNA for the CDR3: TGTGCCAGCAGCCTCCTAGCGGGAAGCAACACCGGGGAGCTGTTTTTT.